Listed below are T cell receptor beta chains from one sample, sequenced in a study of blood T cell repertoires in COVID-19. Measured with immunoSEQ multiplex PCR; TCRdb has only the in-frame clones, and not every one. Among 250,000 or so clones listed, around 84% were seen once. Sequences were obtained from peripheral blood. Receptor source: a man aged 40-49 years who had recovered from COVID-19. Each CDR3 is given with its conserved first and last residue. Fields, in order: V gene, J gene, D gene, clone size, CDR3 DNA, CDR3 protein. The D gene is left open where the match is weak. Not all rows give a size; the values are once, few, many and, for expanded clones, a class.

TRBV2	TRBJ2-3	TRBD2	.	TGTGCCAGCACCCTCTCAGCGGGGGATACGCAGTATTTT	CASTLSAGDTQYF
TRBV12-3/TRBV12-4	TRBJ1-1	.	.	TGTGCCAGCCGGGGGACGGTTGAAGCTTTCTTT	CASRGTVEAFF
TRBV11-3	TRBJ1-3	.	.	TGTGCCAGCAGCCCGGACACTGGAAACACCATATATTTT	CASSPDTGNTIYF
TRBV5-5	TRBJ2-1	.	.	TGTGCCAGCAGCCTGTTAGATATGCTGTTCTTC	CASSLLDMLFF
TRBV6-5	TRBJ2-5	.	.	TGTGCCAGCAGTTACTCCGCAGCGGTTAGACAAGAGACCCAGTACTTC	CASSYSAAVRQETQYF
TRBV7-7	TRBJ2-5	.	.	TGTGCCAGCAGCTTGGCGGATGGCGGGACCCAGTACTTC	CASSLADGGTQYF
TRBV5-6	TRBJ1-6	.	.	TGTGCCAGCAGCTGGGAAACAGGACGGAGAGATAATTCACCCCTCCACTTT	CASSWETGRRDNSPLHF
TRBV6-5	TRBJ2-5	.	.	TGTGCCAGCAGTTACTCGAAAGGCAGGGTTGAGACCCAGTACTTC	CASSYSKGRVETQYF
TRBV6-5	TRBJ1-6	TRBD1	.	TGTGCCAGCAGCCAACAGGGGTATTCGAATTCACCCCTCCACTTT	CASSQQGYSNSPLHF
TRBV12-5	TRBJ1-5	TRBD1	.	TGTGCTAGTGGTTTCACAGGGGGCAATGGTTTCGGTCAGCCCCAGCATTTT	CASGFTGGNGFGQPQHF
TRBV5-1	TRBJ2-3	TRBD1	once	TGCGCCAGCAGCTTCCAGGGGGTCGCAGATACGCAGTATTTT	CASSFQGVADTQYF
TRBV6-6	TRBJ2-1	.	.	TGTGCCAGCAAGATCGGCAATGAGCAGTTCTTC	CASKIGNEQFF
TRBV6-2/TRBV6-3	TRBJ2-7	.	.	TGTGCCAGCAGTTACGAGGTCGGGAGAAGCTCCTACGAGCAGTACTTC	CASSYEVGRSSYEQYF
TRBV11-2	TRBJ2-7	.	.	TGTGCCAGCAGCAGTTACAGCTACGAGCAGTACTTC	CASSSYSYEQYF
TRBV3-1/TRBV3-2	TRBJ1-4	.	.	TGTGCCAGCAGCCCGTCGGTGACCACGCGGGAAAAACTGTTTTTT	CASSPSVTTREKLFF
TRBV2	TRBJ2-1	.	.	TGTGCCAGCAGGAGGCGAGGCGGGGCAGCATACAATGAGCAGTTCTTC	CASRRRGGAAYNEQFF
TRBV5-4	TRBJ1-1	.	.	TGTGCCAGCAGCTCTGGCGGGGAACGGAACACTGAAGCTTTCTTT	CASSSGGERNTEAFF
TRBV18	TRBJ2-2	.	.	TGTGCCAGTAAACCGGTCCCGGCCGGGGAGCTGTTTTTT	CASKPVPAGELFF
TRBV20-1	TRBJ2-5	TRBD2	.	TGCAGTGCTAGTTTAGCGGGGTTGAAAGAGACCCAGTACTTC	CSASLAGLKETQYF
TRBV11-3	TRBJ2-1	TRBD2	.	TGTGCCAGCAGCTTCAGCGGGAATCCCCCCTACAATGAGCAGTTCTTC	CASSFSGNPPYNEQFF
TRBV24-1	TRBJ2-1	TRBD1	.	TGTGCCACCAGTGCGGCAGGGGGTGATGAGCAGTTCTTC	CATSAAGGDEQFF
TRBV2	TRBJ2-7	.	.	TGTGCCAGCTCCCCCGAGGCCCAGGGCGAGCAGTACTTC	CASSPEAQGEQYF
TRBV5-1	TRBJ2-7	TRBD2	once	TGCGCCAGCCACTGGGGGGGCGAGCAGTACTTC	CASHWGGEQYF
TRBV19	TRBJ2-5	.	once	TGTGCCAGTAGTATAAGGCTGGGCCTACGGTACCAAGAGACCCAGTACTTC	CASSIRLGLRYQETQYF
TRBV7-2	TRBJ1-6	.	few	TGTGCCAGCAGCTTAGCGTTGGCGGGAAATTCACCCCTCCACTTT	CASSLALAGNSPLHF
TRBV20-1	TRBJ2-3	.	.	TGCAGTGCTAGTACTAGTCCAACACCAGATACGCAGTATTTT	CSASTSPTPDTQYF
TRBV7-2	TRBJ1-2	.	.	TGTGCCAGCAGCCCCTCGGGGGGAGGCTACACCTTC	CASSPSGGGYTF
TRBV20-1	TRBJ2-2	.	.	TGCAGTGCTAGTACAGGGCTTCTCACCGGGGAGCTGTTTTTT	CSASTGLLTGELFF
TRBV30	TRBJ1-2	.	few	TGTGCCTGGATCCGGAGGATCGACTATGGCTACACCTTC	CAWIRRIDYGYTF
TRBV10-3	TRBJ2-1	TRBD2	.	TGTGCCATCAGTGGCTCAGTGGGACTAGCAATAGACAATGAGCAGTTCTTC	CAISGSVGLAIDNEQFF
TRBV5-1	TRBJ2-1	TRBD1	.	TGCGCCAGCAGGACCGGTTACAGGGGGGCCTCGCGCAGGTTCTTC	CASRTGYRGASRRFF
TRBV10-3	TRBJ1-2	.	few	TGTGCCATCAGTGAAATGGCGCAGGGTAACTATGGCTACACCTTC	CAISEMAQGNYGYTF